This T cell receptor (beta chain) was sequenced during a study of blood T cells in healthy people across ages (dated by TCRdb to the mid-2010s). Turning to the overall study: In model experiments, template switching captured about one uniquely barcoded TCR beta cDNA molecule for every two T cells. Using deep sequencing normalized with unique cDNA molecular identifiers, the study measured how TCR beta repertoire diversity changes with age. The donors were split into four age groups: young (average about 16 years), middle-aged (more than 35), aged (more than 60) and long-lived (82). To avoid experimental bias, donors of different ages were randomly spread across the sequencing lanes. Two additional independent replicas of 1 million unique cDNA reads from the same blood draw were analyzed for two donors (one aged 18 to 29 and one aged 80 or older). The study at large found these results: As age increased, observed TCR beta diversity per million T cells dropped in a roughly linear way, and a significant reduction was already evident by age 40. Estimates of total diversity based on one million sequenced T cells were considered lower bounds and underestimates. Since profiling was done on bulk unsorted PBMCs, naive and antigen-experienced compartments could not be conclusively compared. Compared with the aged group, the long-lived group had more naive CD4+ T cells, fewer expanded clones and increased TCR diversity, suggesting age selection. The percentage of naive T cells measured by flow cytometry correlated strongly with observed TCR beta diversity. Donor CMV infection status was unknown, potentially confounding age-related changes in expanded clonotypes.

The library was produced with 5' RACE. A second PCR of roughly 7 to 11 cycles was performed with a sample-barcoded 5' primer and a J-beta primer mix. Each TCR beta cDNA molecule received a unique molecular identifier from a template-switch 5' adaptor carrying 12 random nucleotides. Each sample yielded at least 2.5 million CDR3-containing paired-end reads. First-strand cDNA was synthesized from all RNA with the Mint cDNA synthesis kit, primed by a TRBC-specific oligonucleotide. Following uracil-DNA glycosylase treatment, all cDNA underwent a first 18-cycle PCR with the universal primers M1SS and BC2_uni_R. The published analysis was carried out like this. For normalization, 1 million high-quality reads were randomly selected from each sample, with every read carrying a distinct molecular identifier. Reads with shared molecular identifiers were discarded instead of being binned into consensus sequences. CDR3 identification, clonotype clustering and error correction used MiTCR with a Q25 quality threshold and the strictest error-elimination algorithm. A nonparametric unseen species model with Euler transformation was used to estimate a lower bound on total TCR beta diversity. The public sequencing data were trimmed at Q25 with fastp and processed into clonotypes with MiXCR by TCRdb, which kept only in-frame beta chains. CDR3 protein sequences are deduplicated, and each keeps its most common genes and DNA. The V and J calls shown here were made by TCRdb, not taken from the authors' results. For this sample the table gives 1.5 million to 2 million distinct CDR3 sequences, of which 35% to 50% were detected only once. The leading ten clones occupy approximately 22% of the sample.

This clonotype was recorded many times. Which antigen it targets is not known. Base quality data are lacking; no much larger clone is found one base away. Donors were a few dozen systemically healthy Caucasian individuals from Russia aged roughly 6 to 95 years. Each donor gave approximately 10 milliliters of peripheral blood, collected into EDTA-treated Vacutainer tubes. Ficoll-Paque density-gradient centrifugation was used to isolate PBMCs, with at least 6.5 million per sample. Trizol reagent was used to extract total RNA from the PBMCs, yielding at least 6 micrograms per sample. The percentages of naive CD45RAhigh/CD27high T cells were determined by flow cytometry on a PBMC aliquot from every donor. From the germline V gene, CDR1 is SQVTM and CDR2 is ANQGSEA. Its CDR3 holds 13 amino acids, cysteine through phenylalanine. The CDR3 DNA has 39 bases and is translated from base 1. V lost 6 bases and J lost 2 bases; the stretch between them is 12 bases long.

The chain couples TRBV29-1 to TRBJ2-3; a confident D gene designation cannot be given. This receptor was obtained from a human donor in good health. Sequencing was done on a sample of blood. The CDR3 is CSVVLRLTDTQYF. The sequenced DNA is TGCAGCGTGGTTTTGAGACTCACAGATACGCAGTATTTT.